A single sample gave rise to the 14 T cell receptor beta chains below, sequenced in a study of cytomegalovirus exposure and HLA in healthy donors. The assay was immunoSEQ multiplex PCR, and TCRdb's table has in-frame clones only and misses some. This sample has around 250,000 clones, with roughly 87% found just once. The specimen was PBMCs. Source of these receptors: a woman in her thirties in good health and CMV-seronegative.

The chain's CDR3 is CASSSRAGVRQETQYF. In nucleotides, the CDR3 is TGTGCCAGCAGCTCGAGAGCGGGGGTGAGGCAAGAGACCCAGTACTTC. V usage is TRBV5-6 and J usage is TRBJ2-5; 8 bases match TRBD2. Germline-derived CDR1 and CDR2 are SGHDT and YYEEEE. There are 16 residues in the CDR3. Trimming took 3 bases from V and 2 from J; bases not matched to a gene: 9.

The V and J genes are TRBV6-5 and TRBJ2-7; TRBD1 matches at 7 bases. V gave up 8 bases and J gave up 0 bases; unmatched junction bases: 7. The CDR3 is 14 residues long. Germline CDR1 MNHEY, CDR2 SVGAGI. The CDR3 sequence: CASVRGTSSYEQYF. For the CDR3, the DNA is TGTGCCAGCGTCAGGGGGACCAGCTCCTACGAGCAGTACTTC.

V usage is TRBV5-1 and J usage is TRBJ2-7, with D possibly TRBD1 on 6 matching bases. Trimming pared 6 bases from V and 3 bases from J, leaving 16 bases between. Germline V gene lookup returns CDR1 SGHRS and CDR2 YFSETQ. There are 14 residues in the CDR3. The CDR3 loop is CASKLRGGVYEQYF. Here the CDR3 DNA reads TGCGCCAGCAAGCTCCGAGGGGGAGTCTACGAGCAGTACTTC.

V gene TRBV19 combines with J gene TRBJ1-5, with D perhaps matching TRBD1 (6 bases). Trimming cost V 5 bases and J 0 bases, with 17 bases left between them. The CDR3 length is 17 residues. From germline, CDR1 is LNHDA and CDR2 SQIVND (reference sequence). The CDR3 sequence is CASSPDTWTVSNQPQHF. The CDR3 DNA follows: TGTGCCAGTAGTCCCGACACTTGGACAGTTAGCAATCAGCCCCAGCATTTT.

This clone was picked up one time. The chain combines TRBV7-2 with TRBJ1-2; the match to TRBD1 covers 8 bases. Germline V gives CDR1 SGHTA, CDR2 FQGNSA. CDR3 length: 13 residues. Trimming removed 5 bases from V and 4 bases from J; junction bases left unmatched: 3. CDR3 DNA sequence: TGTGCCAGCAGCCCCACAGGGGGCTATGGCTACACCTTC. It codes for CASSPTGGYGYTF.

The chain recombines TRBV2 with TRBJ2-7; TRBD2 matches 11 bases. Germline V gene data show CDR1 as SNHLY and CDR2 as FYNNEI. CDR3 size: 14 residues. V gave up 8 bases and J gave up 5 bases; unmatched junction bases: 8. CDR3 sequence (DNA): TGTGCCAGCGGATGGTTAGCGGGAGGGAACGAGCAGTACTTC. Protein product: CASGWLAGGNEQYF.

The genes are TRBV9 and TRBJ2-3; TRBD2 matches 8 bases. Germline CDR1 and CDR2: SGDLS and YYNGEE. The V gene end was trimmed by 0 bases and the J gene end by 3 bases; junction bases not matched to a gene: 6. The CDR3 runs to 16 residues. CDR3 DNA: TGTGCCAGCAGCGTAGAACCCGGACTAGCAACAGATACGCAGTATTTT. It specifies CASSVEPGLATDTQYF.

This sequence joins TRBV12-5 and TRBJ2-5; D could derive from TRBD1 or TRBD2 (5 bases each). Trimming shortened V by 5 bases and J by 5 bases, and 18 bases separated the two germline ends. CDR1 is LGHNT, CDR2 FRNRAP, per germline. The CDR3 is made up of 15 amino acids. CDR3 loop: CASGPGDPGRETQYF. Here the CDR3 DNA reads TGTGCTAGTGGTCCCGGGGACCCGGGACGGGAGACCCAGTACTTC.

In DNA, the CDR3 is TGTGCCAGCAGACTGGGGGACAGGGGCACCGGGGAGCTGTTTTTT. This codes for CASRLGDRGTGELFF. This chain joins TRBV28 and TRBJ2-2; 10 bases are a match to TRBD1. The germline V gene has CDR1 MDHEN and CDR2 SYDVKM. V shed 6 bases and J 4 bases; nucleotides not matched to a gene: 5. CDR3 length equals 15 residues.

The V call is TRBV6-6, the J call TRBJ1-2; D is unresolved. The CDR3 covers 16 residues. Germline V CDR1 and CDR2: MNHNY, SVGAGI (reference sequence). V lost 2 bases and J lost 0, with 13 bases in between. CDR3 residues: CASSYGESWSNYGYTF. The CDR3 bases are TGTGCCAGCAGTTACGGGGAGAGTTGGTCTAACTATGGCTACACCTTC.

CDR3 amino acids: CASSLAPPGTGVYNEQFF. DNA of the CDR3: TGTGCCAGCAGCTTGGCCCCTCCTGGGACAGGGGTATACAATGAGCAGTTCTTC. The chain carries TRBV11-2 and TRBJ2-1; 10 bases are shared with TRBD1. This CDR3 contains 18 residues. J was trimmed by 4 bases and V by 3 bases; bases with no gene match: 12. Germline assignment: CDR1 SGHAT and CDR2 FQNNGV.

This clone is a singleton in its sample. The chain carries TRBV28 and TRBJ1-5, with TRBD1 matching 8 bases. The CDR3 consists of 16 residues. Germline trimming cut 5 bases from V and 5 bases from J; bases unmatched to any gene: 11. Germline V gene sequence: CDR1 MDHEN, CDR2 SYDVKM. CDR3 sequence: CASSPRTGKGYQPQHF. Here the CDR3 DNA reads TGTGCCAGCAGTCCGCGGACAGGGAAGGGTTATCAGCCCCAGCATTTT.

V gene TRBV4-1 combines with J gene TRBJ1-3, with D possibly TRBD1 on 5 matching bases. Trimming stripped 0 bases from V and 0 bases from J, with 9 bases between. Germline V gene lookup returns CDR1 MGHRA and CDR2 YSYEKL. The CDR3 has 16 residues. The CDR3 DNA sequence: TGCGCCAGCAGCCAAGATTTGGGGGTCTCTGGAAACACCATATATTTT. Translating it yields CASSQDLGVSGNTIYF.

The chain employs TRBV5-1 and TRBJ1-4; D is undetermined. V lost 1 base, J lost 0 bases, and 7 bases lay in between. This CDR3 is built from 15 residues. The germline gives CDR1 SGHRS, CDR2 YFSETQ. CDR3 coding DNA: TGCGCCAGCAGCTTGAACAGCCCAACTAATGAAAAACTGTTTTTT. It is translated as CASSLNSPTNEKLFF. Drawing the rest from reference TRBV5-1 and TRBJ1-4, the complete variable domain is KAGVTQTPRYLIKTRGQQVTLSCSPISGHRSVSWYQQTPGQGLQFLFEYFSETQRNKGNFPGRFSGRQFSNSRSEMNVSTLELGDSALYLCASSLNSPTNEKLFFGSGTQLSVL.